Listed below are T cell receptor beta chains from one sample, sequenced in a study of long-term antiretroviral therapy in people with HIV. Method: immunoSEQ multiplex PCR; TCRdb's copy keeps in-frame clones and lacks some. The table includes some 16,000 clones, around 94% detected once. Sequencing used unsorted PBMCs, obtained roughly 6.2 years after starting antiretroviral therapy. These TCRs come from a woman aged 45-60 years with HIV. Both conserved end residues are part of each CDR3. A D gene is named only where the DNA matches it firmly. Clone size is shown for a subset of rows, as once, few, many or a class of expanded clone.

v_call	clone_size	d_call	j_call	cdr3_nt	cdr3_aa
TRBV12-5	.	TRBD1	TRBJ1-4	TGTGCTAGTGGTTTCGGGACAGGGAACCCGGCAACTAATGAAAAACTGTTTTTT	CASGFGTGNPATNEKLFF
TRBV5-1	.	.	TRBJ2-6	TGCGCCAGCAGTCAGGACGGGGCCAACGTCCTGACTTTC	CASSQDGANVLTF
TRBV7-3	.	.	TRBJ2-1	TGTGCCAGCAGCTCGGACAGTTATGAGCAGTTCTTC	CASSSDSYEQFF
TRBV5-1	.	.	TRBJ1-2	TGCGCCAGCAGCCCGATCGGCAGTGGCCCCTTTGACTACACCTTC	CASSPIGSGPFDYTF
TRBV7-7	.	TRBD1	TRBJ2-7	TGTGCTAGCAGCTTCGGGGACAGGGGGTCCTACGAGCAGTACTTC	CASSFGDRGSYEQYF
TRBV7-9	.	TRBD1	TRBJ2-2	TGTGCCAGCAGCTCGACCGGGACAGGGGTCACCGGGGAGCTGTTTTTT	CASSSTGTGVTGELFF
TRBV5-4	.	.	TRBJ1-1	TGTGCCAGCAGCTTGTCAGGGGTTGAAGCTTTCTTT	CASSLSGVEAFF
TRBV10-3	.	TRBD1	TRBJ1-1	TGTGCCATCAGTGCCGGACAGGGGAACACTGAAGCTTTCTTT	CAISAGQGNTEAFF
TRBV27	.	TRBD1	TRBJ2-3	TGTGCCAGCAGTTTTCTCCCCGGGACAGCTTTCACAGATACGCAGTATTTT	CASSFLPGTAFTDTQYF
TRBV28	.	.	TRBJ2-7	TGTGCCAGCAAACAGTATTCCTACGAGCAGTACTTC	CASKQYSYEQYF
TRBV4-1	once	.	TRBJ2-7	TGCGCCAGCAGCCAGAGACAGACGGACTACGAGCAGTACTTC	CASSQRQTDYEQYF
TRBV5-3	.	.	TRBJ2-1	TGTGCCAGAAGCTTCACGGGGCCCTCCTACAATGAGCAGTTCTTC	CARSFTGPSYNEQFF
TRBV11-2	.	.	TRBJ2-7	TGTGCCAGCAGCTTGGGAATCTACGAGCAGTACTTC	CASSLGIYEQYF
TRBV10-3	once	.	TRBJ1-1	TGTGCCATCAGTGTTGAGTCAGGATACACTGAAGCTTTCTTT	CAISVESGYTEAFF
TRBV2	.	.	TRBJ2-7	TGTGCCAGAAGCAGAAATACCTACGAGCAGTACTTC	CARSRNTYEQYF
TRBV15	.	.	TRBJ2-3	TGTGCCACCAGCAGAGGGGTTAGCACAGATACGCAGTATTTT	CATSRGVSTDTQYF
TRBV11-1	few	TRBD2	TRBJ2-1	TGTGCCAGCAGCTTCACTAGCGGGAGGCTCGACAATGAGCAGTTCTTC	CASSFTSGRLDNEQFF
TRBV7-8	.	.	TRBJ2-5	TGTGCCAGCAGCTTATCGGCAACCAGGGTGTACCAAGAGACCCAGTACTTC	CASSLSATRVYQETQYF
TRBV7-6	.	.	TRBJ1-3	TGTGCCAGCAGCTTAAATCCCCCCATCGGCGCGGATGCTGGAAACACCATATATTTT	CASSLNPPIGADAGNTIYF
TRBV5-5	.	.	TRBJ2-7	TGTGCCAGCAGCTCCACGGGAACAGGGATTTCCTACGAGCAGTACTTC	CASSSTGTGISYEQYF
TRBV28	once	TRBD1	TRBJ2-2	TGTGCCAGCAGTTTAGGGACAGGCTTTAGGAGGGAGCTGTTTTTT	CASSLGTGFRRELFF
TRBV4-1	.	TRBD2	TRBJ2-7	TGCGCCAGCAGCCAAGAAGAGACTAGCGGATCCTACGAGCAGTACTTC	CASSQEETSGSYEQYF
TRBV29-1	.	TRBD1	TRBJ2-1	TGCAGCGTTGTGGGACAGGGGGGCAATGAGCAGTTCTTC	CSVVGQGGNEQFF
TRBV5-1	.	TRBD2	TRBJ2-1	TGCGCCAGCAGTTCTAGCGGGAGTTCGAGTGGCAATGAGCAGTTCTTC	CASSSSGSSSGNEQFF
TRBV4-1	once	.	TRBJ2-6	TGCGCCAGCAGCCAAGTCCATCTAAACTCTGGGGCCAACGTCCTGACTTTC	CASSQVHLNSGANVLTF
TRBV5-1	.	TRBD1	TRBJ1-5	TGCGCCAGCAGCCCCGGGACAGGGATCGATCAGCCCCAGCATTTT	CASSPGTGIDQPQHF
TRBV10-3	.	.	TRBJ2-2	TGTGCTATAGGGGGTGGCCAAGCCGGGGAGCTGTTTTTT	CAIGGGQAGELFF
TRBV4-3	.	.	TRBJ1-3	TGCGCCAGCAGCCAAGACTTTGCAGACTCTGGAAACACCATATATTTT	CASSQDFADSGNTIYF
TRBV7-9	.	TRBD1	TRBJ1-2	TGTGCCAGCAGCACCCGACAGGGGAGGGGGCACTATGGCTACACCTTC	CASSTRQGRGHYGYTF
TRBV27	.	.	TRBJ2-1	TGTGCCAGCAGCCAAGTAATGGGGGCCAATGAGCAGTTCTTC	CASSQVMGANEQFF
TRBV20-1	once	.	TRBJ1-2	TGCAGTGCCCTTGGGAATGGCTACACCTTC	CSALGNGYTF
TRBV19	once	.	TRBJ2-1	TGTGCCAGTAGTGATCAGGTTTCCTACAATGAGCAGTTCTTC	CASSDQVSYNEQFF
TRBV6-5	.	.	TRBJ2-5	TGTGCCAGCAGAACGGATGTATGGGTAGAGACCCAGTACTTC	CASRTDVWVETQYF
TRBV5-5	.	TRBD2	TRBJ2-5	TGTGCCAGCAGCGGCGGGACTAGCCTTGTTCAGTACTTC	CASSGGTSLVQYF
TRBV11-2	.	TRBD2	TRBJ2-5	TGTGCCAGCAGCTTAGTCCTACTAGCGAGGGAGACCCAGTACTTC	CASSLVLLARETQYF
TRBV5-1	.	TRBD2	TRBJ2-5	TGCGCCAGCGGGACTAGCGGGAGTTGGGAGACCCAGTACTTC	CASGTSGSWETQYF
TRBV7-8	.	.	TRBJ2-3	TGTGCCAGCAGCCAAGAGGACATAAGCACAGATACGCAGTATTTT	CASSQEDISTDTQYF
TRBV6-5	.	.	TRBJ2-2	TGTGCCAGCAGTTACTCAGGTGGCGACACCGGGGAGCTGTTTTTT	CASSYSGGDTGELFF
TRBV27	.	TRBD1	TRBJ1-2	TGTGCCAGCAGAGGACAGGGAGGCGGCTACACCTTC	CASRGQGGGYTF
TRBV11-2	.	.	TRBJ2-7	TGTGCCAGCAGCTTGGGTGACATCTACGAGCAGTACTTC	CASSLGDIYEQYF
TRBV7-9	.	.	TRBJ2-1	TGTGCCAGCAGCCCTTCCGGTTGGTATGAGCAGTTCTTC	CASSPSGWYEQFF